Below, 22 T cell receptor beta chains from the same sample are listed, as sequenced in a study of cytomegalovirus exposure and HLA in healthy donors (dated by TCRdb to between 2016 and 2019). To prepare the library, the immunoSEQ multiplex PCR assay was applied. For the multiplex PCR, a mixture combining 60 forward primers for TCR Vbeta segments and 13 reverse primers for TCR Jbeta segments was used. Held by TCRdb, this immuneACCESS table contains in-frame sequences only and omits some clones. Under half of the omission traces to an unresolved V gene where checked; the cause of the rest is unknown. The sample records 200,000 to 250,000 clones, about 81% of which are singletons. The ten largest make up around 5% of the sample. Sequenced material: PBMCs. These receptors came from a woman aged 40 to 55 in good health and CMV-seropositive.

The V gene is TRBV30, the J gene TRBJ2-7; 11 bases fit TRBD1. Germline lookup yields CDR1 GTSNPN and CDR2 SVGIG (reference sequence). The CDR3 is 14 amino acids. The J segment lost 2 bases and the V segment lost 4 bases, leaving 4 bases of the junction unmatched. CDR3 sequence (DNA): TGTGCCTGGACCGCGGACAGGGGGCCCTACGAGCAGTACTTC. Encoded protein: CAWTADRGPYEQYF.

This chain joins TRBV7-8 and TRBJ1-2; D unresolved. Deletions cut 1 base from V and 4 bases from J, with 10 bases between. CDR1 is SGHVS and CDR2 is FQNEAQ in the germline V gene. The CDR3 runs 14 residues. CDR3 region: CASSLEADIYGYTF. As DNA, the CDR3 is TGTGCCAGCAGCTTAGAGGCAGACATCTATGGCTACACCTTC.

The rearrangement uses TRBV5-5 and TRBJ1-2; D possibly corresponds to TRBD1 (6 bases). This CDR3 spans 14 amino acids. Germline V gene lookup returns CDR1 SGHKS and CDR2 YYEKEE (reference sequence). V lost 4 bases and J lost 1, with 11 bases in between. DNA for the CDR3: TGTGCCAGCAGCCGTGACAGGTTTAACTATGGCTACACCTTC. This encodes CASSRDRFNYGYTF.

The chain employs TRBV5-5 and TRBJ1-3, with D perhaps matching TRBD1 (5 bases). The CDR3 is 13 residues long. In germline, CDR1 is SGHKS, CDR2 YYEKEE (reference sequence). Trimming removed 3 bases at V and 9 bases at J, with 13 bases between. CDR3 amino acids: CASSWEGSATIYF. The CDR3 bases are TGTGCCAGCAGCTGGGAGGGGTCGGCCACCATATATTTT.

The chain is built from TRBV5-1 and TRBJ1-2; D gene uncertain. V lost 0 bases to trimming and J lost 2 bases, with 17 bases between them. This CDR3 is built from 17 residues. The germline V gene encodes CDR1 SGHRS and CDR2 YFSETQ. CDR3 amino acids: CASSLDSPGRPNYGYTF. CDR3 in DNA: TGCGCCAGCAGCTTGGACAGCCCCGGGAGGCCGAACTATGGCTACACCTTC.

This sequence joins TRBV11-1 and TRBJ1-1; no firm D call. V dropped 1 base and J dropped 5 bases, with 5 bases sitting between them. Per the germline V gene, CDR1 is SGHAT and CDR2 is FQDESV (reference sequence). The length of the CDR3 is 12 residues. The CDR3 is CASSLVRTEAFF. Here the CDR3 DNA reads TGTGCCAGCAGCTTAGTGAGGACTGAAGCTTTCTTT.

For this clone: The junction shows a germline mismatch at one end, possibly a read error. The CDR3 DNA is TGTGCCAGCAGCGGGGGACGGACAGGGGATCAGCCCCAGCTTTTT. The encoded protein is CASSGGRTGDQPQLF. The chain uses TRBV6-1 and TRBJ1-5; 9 positions agree with TRBD1. In germline, CDR1 is MNHNS, CDR2 SASEGT. The CDR3 length is 15 residues.

CDR3 in DNA: TGTGCCATCAGAAGGGACACCGGTGGGGGCTACGAGCAGTACTTC. It codes for CAIRRDTGGGYEQYF. The rearrangement links TRBV10-3 to TRBJ2-7, with a tentative D call TRBD1 (6 bases). CDR1 is ENHRY, CDR2 SYGVKD, per germline. Trimming removed 6 bases from V and 3 bases from J, with 18 bases in between. This CDR3 comprises 15 residues.

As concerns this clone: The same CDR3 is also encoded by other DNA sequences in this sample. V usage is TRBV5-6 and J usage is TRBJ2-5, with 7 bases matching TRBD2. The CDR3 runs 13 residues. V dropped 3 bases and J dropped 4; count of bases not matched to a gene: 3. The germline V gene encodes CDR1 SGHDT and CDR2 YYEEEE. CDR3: CASSSGGRETQYF. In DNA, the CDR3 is TGTGCCAGCAGCTCCGGGGGGAGAGAGACCCAGTACTTC. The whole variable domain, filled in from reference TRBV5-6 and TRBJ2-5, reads DAGVTQSPTHLIKTRGQQVTLRCSPKSGHDTVSWYQQALGQGPQFIFQYYEEEERQRGNFPDRFSGHQFPNYSSELNVNALLLGDSALYLCASSSGGRETQYFGPGTRLLVL.

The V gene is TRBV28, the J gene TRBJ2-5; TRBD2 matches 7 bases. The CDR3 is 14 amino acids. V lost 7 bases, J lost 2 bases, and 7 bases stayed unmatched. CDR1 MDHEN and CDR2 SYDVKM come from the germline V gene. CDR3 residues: CASIQAGVQETQYF. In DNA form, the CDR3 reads TGTGCCAGCATCCAGGCGGGGGTACAAGAGACCCAGTACTTC. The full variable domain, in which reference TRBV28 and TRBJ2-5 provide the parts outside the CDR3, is DVKVTQSSRYLVKRTGEKVFLECVQDMDHENMFWYRQDPGLGLRLIYFSYDVKMKEKGDIPEGYSVSREKKERFSLILESASTNQTSMYLCASIQAGVQETQYFGPGTRLLVL.

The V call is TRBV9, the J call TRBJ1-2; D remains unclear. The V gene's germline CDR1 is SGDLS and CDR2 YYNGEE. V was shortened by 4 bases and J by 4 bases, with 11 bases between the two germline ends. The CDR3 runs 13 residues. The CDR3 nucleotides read TGTGCCAGCAGCTACGGGATCGCCTATGGCTACACCTTC. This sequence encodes CASSYGIAYGYTF.

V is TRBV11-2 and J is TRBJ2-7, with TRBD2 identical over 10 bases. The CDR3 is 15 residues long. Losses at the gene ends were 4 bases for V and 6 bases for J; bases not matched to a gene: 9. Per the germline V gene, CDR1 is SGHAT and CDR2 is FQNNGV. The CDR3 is CASSSISGGAAEQYF. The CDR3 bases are TGTGCCAGCAGCTCCATAAGCGGGGGGGCAGCCGAGCAGTACTTC.

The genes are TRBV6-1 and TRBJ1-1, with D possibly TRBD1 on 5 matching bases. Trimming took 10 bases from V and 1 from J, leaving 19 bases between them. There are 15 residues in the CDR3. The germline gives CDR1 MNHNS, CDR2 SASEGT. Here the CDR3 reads CAIKVRGGTNTEAFF. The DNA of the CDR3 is TGTGCCATAAAGGTGAGGGGAGGGACGAACACTGAAGCTTTCTTT.

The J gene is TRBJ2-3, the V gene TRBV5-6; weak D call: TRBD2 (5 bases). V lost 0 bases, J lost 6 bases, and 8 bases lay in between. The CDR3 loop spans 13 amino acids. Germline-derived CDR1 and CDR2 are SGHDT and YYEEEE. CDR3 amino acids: CASSLVGADTQYF. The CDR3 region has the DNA TGTGCCAGCAGCTTGGTGGGAGCTGATACGCAGTATTTT.

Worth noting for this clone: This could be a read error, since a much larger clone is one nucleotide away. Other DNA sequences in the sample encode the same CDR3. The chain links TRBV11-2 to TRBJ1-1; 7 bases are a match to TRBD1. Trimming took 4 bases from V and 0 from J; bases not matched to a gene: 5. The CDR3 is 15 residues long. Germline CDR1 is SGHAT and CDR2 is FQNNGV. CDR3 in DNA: TGTGCCAGCAGCTCCCGGACAGGAATGAACACTGAAGCTTTCTTT. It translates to CASSSRTGMNTEAFF.

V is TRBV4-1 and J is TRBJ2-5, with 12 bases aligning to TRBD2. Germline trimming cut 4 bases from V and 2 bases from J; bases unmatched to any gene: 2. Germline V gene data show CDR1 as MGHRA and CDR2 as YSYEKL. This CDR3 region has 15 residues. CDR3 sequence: CASSLGLAGQETQYF. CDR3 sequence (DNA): TGCGCCAGCAGCCTGGGACTAGCGGGTCAAGAGACCCAGTACTTC.

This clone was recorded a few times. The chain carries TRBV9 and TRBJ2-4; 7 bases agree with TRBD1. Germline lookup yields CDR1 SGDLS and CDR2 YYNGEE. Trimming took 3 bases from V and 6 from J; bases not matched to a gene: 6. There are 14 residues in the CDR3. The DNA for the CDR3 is TGTGCCAGCAGCGCGAGGGGGCTCGGAAACATTCAGTACTTC. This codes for CASSARGLGNIQYF.

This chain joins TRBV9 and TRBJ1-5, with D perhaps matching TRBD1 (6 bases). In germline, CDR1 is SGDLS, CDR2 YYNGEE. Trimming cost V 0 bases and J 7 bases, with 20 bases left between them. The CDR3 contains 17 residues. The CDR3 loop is CASSVDGGASAGQPQHF. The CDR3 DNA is TGTGCCAGCAGCGTAGATGGGGGCGCATCTGCAGGGCAGCCCCAGCATTTT. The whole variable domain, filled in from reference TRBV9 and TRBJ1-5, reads DSGVTQTPKHLITATGQRVTLRCSPRSGDLSVYWYQQSLDQGLQFLIQYYNGEERAKGNILERFSAQQFPDLHSELNLSSLELGDSALYFCASSVDGGASAGQPQHFGDGTRLSIL.

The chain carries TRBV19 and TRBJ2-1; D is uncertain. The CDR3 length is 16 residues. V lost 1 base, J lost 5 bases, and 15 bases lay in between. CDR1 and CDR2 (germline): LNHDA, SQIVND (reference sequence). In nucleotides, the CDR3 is TGTGCCAGTAGTATAGGAGGCCAACGAGCAAACAATGAGCAGTTCTTC. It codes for CASSIGGQRANNEQFF.

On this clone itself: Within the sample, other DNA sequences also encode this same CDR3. The CDR3 bases are TGTGCCAGCAGCTTAGGGCAGGTGAACACTGAAGCTTTCTTT. This encodes CASSLGQVNTEAFF. The chain joins TRBV7-9 to TRBJ1-1; D is unresolved. The CDR3 spans 14 residues. Germline CDR1 SEHNR, CDR2 FQNEAQ (reference sequence). Trimming left V 1 base short and J 0 bases short, with 6 bases between.

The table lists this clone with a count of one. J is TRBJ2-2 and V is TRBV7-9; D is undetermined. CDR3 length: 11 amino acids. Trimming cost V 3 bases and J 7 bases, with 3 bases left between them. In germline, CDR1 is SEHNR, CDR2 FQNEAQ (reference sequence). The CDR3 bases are TGTGCCAGCAGCTTCCGCGGGGAGCTGTTTTTT. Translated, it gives CASSFRGELFF.

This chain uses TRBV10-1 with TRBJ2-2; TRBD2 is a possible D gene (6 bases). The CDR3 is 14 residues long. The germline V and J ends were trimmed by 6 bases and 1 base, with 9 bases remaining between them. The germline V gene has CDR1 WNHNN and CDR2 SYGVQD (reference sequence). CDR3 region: CASRTAGNTGELFF. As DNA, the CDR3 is TGCGCCAGCAGAACAGCGGGGAACACCGGGGAGCTGTTTTTT.